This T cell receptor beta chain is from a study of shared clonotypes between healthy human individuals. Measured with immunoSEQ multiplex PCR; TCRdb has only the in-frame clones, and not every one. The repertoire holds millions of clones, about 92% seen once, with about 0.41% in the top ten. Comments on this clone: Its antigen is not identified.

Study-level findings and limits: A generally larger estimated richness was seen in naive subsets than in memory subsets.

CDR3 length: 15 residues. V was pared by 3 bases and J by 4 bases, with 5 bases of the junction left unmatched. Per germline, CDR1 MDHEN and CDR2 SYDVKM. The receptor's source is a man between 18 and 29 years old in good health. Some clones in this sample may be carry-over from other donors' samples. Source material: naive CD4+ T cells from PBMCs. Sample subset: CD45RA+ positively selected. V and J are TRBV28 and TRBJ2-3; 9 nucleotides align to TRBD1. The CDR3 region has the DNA TGTGCCAGCAGTTTCCCGACAGGGGGATCAGATACGCAGTATTTT. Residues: CASSFPTGGSDTQYF. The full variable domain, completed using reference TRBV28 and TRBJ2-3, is DVKVTQSSRYLVKRTGEKVFLECVQDMDHENMFWYRQDPGLGLRLIYFSYDVKMKEKGDIPEGYSVSREKKERFSLILESASTNQTSMYLCASSFPTGGSDTQYFGPGTRLTVL.